The 27 T cell receptor beta chains in this list originate from one sample, sequenced in a study of Ad26.COV2.S vaccination and SARS-CoV-2 variants. Only in-frame clones appear in the TCRdb table, and some are missing; sequencing was by immunoSEQ multiplex PCR. The sample lists 510,000 or so clones; roughly 85% were seen once. The treatment denotes: 19 received Ad26.COV2.S at low or high dose, single or two shots; about 5 received placebo; per-sample allocation not given. Specimens were obtained on day 63 following the first vaccine or placebo injection. The specimen was peripheral blood, collected in a trial of Ad26.COV2.S vaccine versus placebo. The receptors were sampled from a person between 18 and 60 years old who received the Ad26.COV2.S COVID-19 vaccine or a placebo.

This clone has only a few counts. The CDR3 coding sequence is TGTGCCAGCAGAAAGATCGGAACAGGGAACACTGAAGCTTTCTTT. Translation gives CASRKIGTGNTEAFF. V usage is TRBV6-5 and J usage is TRBJ1-1; possible D gene TRBD1, 5 bases. CDR3 length: 15 amino acids. Trimming shortened V by 6 bases and J by 1 base, and 15 bases separated the two germline ends. In germline, CDR1 is MNHEY, CDR2 SVGAGI.

The rearrangement links TRBV2 to TRBJ2-7, with 14 bases aligning to TRBD2. The CDR3 is made up of 13 amino acids. Germline loops: CDR1 SNHLY, CDR2 FYNNEI. V lost 7 bases, J lost 6 bases, and 2 bases stayed unmatched. CDR3 sequence (DNA): TGTGCCAGCACCGGGACTAGCGGGAGCGAGCAGTACTTC. Translating gives CASTGTSGSEQYF.

The chain is built from TRBV5-5 and TRBJ1-4; 8 positions match TRBD1. The V and J ends lost 4 bases and 5 bases, in that order; junction bases with no gene match: 10. CDR3 length: 16 residues. Germline assignment: CDR1 SGHKS and CDR2 YYEKEE (reference sequence). The CDR3 bases are TGTGCCAGCAGCGATTTCAGGACAGGGAGCAATGAAAAACTGTTTTTT. As protein: CASSDFRTGSNEKLFF.

This chain joins TRBV19 and TRBJ1-5; D is unresolved. V was trimmed by 8 bases and J by 3 bases, leaving 17 bases between them. CDR1 is LNHDA, CDR2 SQIVND, per germline (reference sequence). CDR3 length equals 15 residues. The CDR3 here is CASRRNSLDNQPQHF. The CDR3 DNA follows: TGTGCCAGTCGACGGAACAGCCTTGACAATCAGCCCCAGCATTTT.

The chain employs TRBV12-3 or TRBV12-4 and TRBJ1-5; D remains ambiguous. The CDR3 runs 12 residues. The ends were cut back, 4 bases at V and 6 bases at J, with 7 bases in the middle. The chain's CDR3 is CASSSVGQPQHF. In nucleotides, the CDR3 is TGTGCCAGCAGTTCTGTTGGTCAGCCCCAGCATTTT.

The chain uses TRBV5-4 and TRBJ2-5; the D is unclear. In germline, CDR1 is SGHNT, CDR2 YYREEE (reference sequence). V was pared by 2 bases and J by 4 bases, with 9 bases between. The CDR3 is 13 residues long. CDR3: CASSFGYGETQYF. In nucleotides, the CDR3 is TGTGCCAGCAGCTTCGGGTACGGAGAGACCCAGTACTTC. Combining the CDR3 with reference TRBV5-4 and TRBJ2-5 gives the whole variable domain ETGVTQSPTHLIKTRGQQVTLRCSSQSGHNTVSWYQQALGQGPQFIFQYYREEENGRGNFPPRFSGLQFPNYSSELNVNALELDDSALYLCASSFGYGETQYFGPGTRLLVL.

The chain carries TRBV7-2 and TRBJ2-7; 7 positions match TRBD2. The CDR3 runs to 14 residues. The junction had 2 bases not matched to a gene; V was cut back by 3 bases and J by 0 bases. CDR1 and CDR2 from the germline V gene are SGHTA and FQGNSA. Here the CDR3 DNA reads TGTGCCAGCAGCTTTAGCGGGTCCTCCTACGAGCAGTACTTC. Translated: CASSFSGSSYEQYF.

V gene TRBV29-1 combines with J gene TRBJ2-7; 7 nucleotides align to TRBD2. The V gene's germline CDR1 is SQVTM and CDR2 ANQGSEA. This CDR3 is 14 amino acids long. J lost 5 bases, V lost 5 bases, and 12 bases had no gene match. The DNA of the CDR3 is TGCAGCGTTTCTTCTCTGATCGGGAGGAACGAGCAGTACTTC. Encoded protein: CSVSSLIGRNEQYF.

Of note for this clone: The sample holds other DNA sequences that translate to the same CDR3. The chain is built from TRBV14 and TRBJ2-7; D remains unclear. Trimming took off 3 bases at V and 3 bases at J, with 3 bases between the two ends. The CDR3 has 11 residues. Germline V gene sequence: CDR1 SGHDN, CDR2 FVKESK. CDR3 nucleotide sequence: TGTGCCAGCAGCCAGGGCTACGAGCAGTACTTC. Translated, it gives CASSQGYEQYF.

The rearrangement joins TRBV9 to TRBJ2-1, with unresolved D. The CDR3 spans 16 residues. The germline V gene encodes CDR1 SGDLS and CDR2 YYNGEE. Trimming took off 0 bases at V and 4 bases at J, with 14 bases between the two ends. CDR3 region: CASSVALLVDYNEQFF. The CDR3 DNA reads as TGTGCCAGCAGCGTAGCTCTGCTAGTGGATTACAATGAGCAGTTCTTC.

The genes are TRBV2 and TRBJ1-1; no reliable D call. Germline assignment: CDR1 SNHLY and CDR2 FYNNEI. Trimming left V 6 bases short and J 6 bases short, with 8 bases between. The CDR3 is made up of 11 amino acids. The CDR3 is CASRVGPEAFF. CDR3 DNA sequence: TGTGCCAGCAGGGTGGGCCCTGAAGCTTTCTTT. Using reference TRBV2 and TRBJ1-1 for the parts outside the CDR3, the full variable domain is EPEVTQTPSHQVTQMGQEVILRCVPISNHLYFYWYRQILGQKVEFLVSFYNNEISEKSEIFDDQFSVERPDGSNFTLKIRSTKLEDSAMYFCASRVGPEAFFGQGTRLTVV.

The chain is built from TRBV27 and TRBJ2-1; 8 nucleotides agree with TRBD1. The CDR3 extends over 18 amino acids. In germline, CDR1 is MNHEY, CDR2 SMNVEV (reference sequence). The J segment lost 1 base and the V segment lost 6 bases, leaving 14 bases of the junction unmatched. The chain's CDR3 is CASSLTGVRYSSYNEQFF. The CDR3 DNA reads TGTGCCAGCAGCTTGACAGGGGTCCGTTATTCATCCTACAATGAGCAGTTCTTC.

The chain uses TRBV2 and TRBJ2-2, with D possibly TRBD2 on 5 matching bases. The CDR3 consists of 13 residues. With 6 bases removed from V and 4 bases from J, the gap between germline ends came to 9 bases. CDR1 and CDR2 from the germline V gene are SNHLY and FYNNEI. CDR3 residues: CASRSSPTGELFF. The CDR3 DNA sequence: TGTGCCAGCAGGTCTAGCCCCACCGGGGAGCTGTTTTTT.

V is TRBV15 and J is TRBJ1-2; D gene uncertain. The CDR3 has 12 residues. Per germline, CDR1 LNHNV and CDR2 YYDKDF (reference sequence). V gave up 8 bases and J gave up 8 bases, with 15 bases separating them. The CDR3 sequence: CATLGLVEGYTF. The CDR3 nucleotides read TGTGCCACCCTGGGTCTGGTGGAAGGCTACACCTTC.

The chain joins TRBV7-9 to TRBJ2-1; D may be TRBD1 or TRBD2 (5 bases each). Germline values: CDR1 SEHNR, CDR2 FQNEAQ (reference sequence). This CDR3 region has 13 residues. Trimming left V 5 bases short and J 7 bases short, with 12 bases between. In nucleotides, the CDR3 is TGTGCCAGCAGCCCGTCGTGGGGGAATGAGCAGTTCTTC. It encodes CASSPSWGNEQFF. The variable domain in full, completed from reference TRBV7-9 and TRBJ2-1, reads DTGVSQNPRHKITKRGQNVTFRCDPISEHNRLYWYRQTLGQGPEFLTYFQNEAQLEKSRLLSDRFSAERPKGSFSTLEIQRTEQGDSAMYLCASSPSWGNEQFFGPGTRLTVL.

The chain joins TRBV18 to TRBJ1-5, with a weak D call TRBD1 (5 bases). Trimming cost V 6 bases and J 0 bases, with 12 bases left between them. The length of the CDR3 is 15 residues. Germline CDR1 KGHSH, CDR2 LQKENI. The chain's CDR3 is CASSPGTFSNQPQHF. For the CDR3, the DNA is TGTGCCAGCTCCCCCGGGACGTTTAGCAATCAGCCCCAGCATTTT. Drawing the rest from reference TRBV18 and TRBJ1-5, the complete variable domain is NAGVMQNPRHLVRRRGQEARLRCSPMKGHSHVYWYRQLPEEGLKFMVYLQKENIIDESGMPKERFSAEFPKEGPSILRIQQVVRGDSAAYFCASSPGTFSNQPQHFGDGTRLSIL.

Turning to this clone: The same CDR3 is also encoded by other DNA sequences in this sample. The chain links TRBV28 to TRBJ2-7; D not certain. Trimming shortened V by 1 base and J by 3 bases, and 7 bases separated the two germline ends. CDR1 is MDHEN and CDR2 is SYDVKM in the germline V gene. This CDR3 has 13 residues. CDR3 region: CASSLSLVYEQYF. In nucleotides, the CDR3 is TGTGCCAGCAGTTTATCCTTAGTCTACGAGCAGTACTTC.

V gene TRBV24-1 combines with J gene TRBJ1-5; tentative D call: TRBD1 (5 bases). The V gene lost 5 bases and the J gene lost 5 bases, with 12 bases spanning the gap. CDR1 and CDR2 (germline): KGHDR, SFDVKD. The CDR3 is 14 amino acids. CDR3 in DNA: TGTGCCACCAGTGGCCGGGACTACTATCAGCCCCAGCATTTT. It specifies CATSGRDYYQPQHF.

For this clone: Other DNA sequences in the sample encode the same CDR3. The rearrangement links TRBV28 to TRBJ2-7; the match to TRBD1 covers 10 bases. The J segment lost 5 bases and the V segment lost 9 bases, leaving 4 bases of the junction unmatched. The germline V gene encodes CDR1 MDHEN and CDR2 SYDVKM. CDR3 length equals 12 residues. The CDR3 DNA follows: TGTGCCAGTCGGACAGGGGGACACGAGCAGTACTTC. Amino acids: CASRTGGHEQYF.

This rearrangement joins TRBV4-3 to TRBJ1-2, with D possibly matching TRBD1 (5 bases). Germline-derived CDR1 and CDR2 are LGHNA and YSLEER. V lost 2 bases, J lost 2 bases, and 18 bases lay in between. This CDR3 has 17 residues. The CDR3 sequence is CASSQHERAWGNYGYTF. For the CDR3, the DNA is TGCGCCAGCAGCCAACACGAACGGGCCTGGGGGAACTATGGCTACACCTTC.

The chain links TRBV27 to TRBJ1-6, with D uncertain. Germline CDR1 MNHEY, CDR2 SMNVEV (reference sequence). This CDR3 is built from 12 residues. With 4 bases removed from V and 8 bases from J, the gap between germline ends came to 6 bases. This CDR3 reads CASSSWDSPLHF. The CDR3 region has the DNA TGTGCCAGCAGTTCCTGGGATTCACCCCTCCACTTT.

The chain employs TRBV30 and TRBJ1-1; 9 nucleotides match TRBD1. This CDR3 has 13 residues. The junction had 3 bases not matched to a gene; V was cut back by 4 bases and J by 3 bases. In germline, CDR1 is GTSNPN, CDR2 SVGIG (reference sequence). Here the CDR3 reads CAWKTGGDTEAFF. The CDR3 DNA follows: TGTGCCTGGAAGACAGGGGGGGACACTGAAGCTTTCTTT.

V gene TRBV18 combines with J gene TRBJ2-5; 9 bases line up with TRBD2. Losses at the gene ends were 0 bases for V and 1 base for J; bases not matched to a gene: 3. The CDR3 is 16 amino acids. Germline CDR1 reads KGHSH; CDR2 reads LQKENI. CDR3 in amino acids: CASSPPSSGAQETQYF. CDR3 bases: TGTGCCAGCTCACCACCTTCTAGCGGGGCCCAAGAGACCCAGTACTTC. Based on the CDR3 plus reference TRBV18 and TRBJ2-5, the full variable domain is NAGVMQNPRHLVRRRGQEARLRCSPMKGHSHVYWYRQLPEEGLKFMVYLQKENIIDESGMPKERFSAEFPKEGPSILRIQQVVRGDSAAYFCASSPPSSGAQETQYFGPGTRLLVL.

V and J are TRBV6-2 or TRBV6-3 and TRBJ2-7; D unresolved. The germline CDR1 and CDR2 sequences are MNHEY and SVGEGT. The CDR3 contains 12 residues. The V end lost 5 bases, the J end lost 4 bases, and 9 bases lay between the germline ends. CDR3 in amino acids: CASSDRSYEQYF. The DNA of the CDR3 is TGTGCCAGCAGTGACCGGTCTTACGAGCAGTACTTC.

This rearrangement joins TRBV7-9 to TRBJ2-3; 12 nucleotides agree with TRBD2. Germline CDR1 is SEHNR and CDR2 is FQNEAQ (reference sequence). V lost 2 bases, J lost 3 bases, and 0 bases stayed unmatched. CDR3 size: 15 residues. CDR3 region: CASSLTSGRTDTQYF. The CDR3 DNA reads as TGTGCCAGCAGCTTAACTAGCGGGAGGACAGATACGCAGTATTTT. The variable domain in full, completed from reference TRBV7-9 and TRBJ2-3, reads DTGVSQNPRHKITKRGQNVTFRCDPISEHNRLYWYRQTLGQGPEFLTYFQNEAQLEKSRLLSDRFSAERPKGSFSTLEIQRTEQGDSAMYLCASSLTSGRTDTQYFGPGTRLTVL.

In this sample, this clone turned up a few times. The chain has TRBV28 and TRBJ1-1; TRBD1 might be the D (6 bases). The CDR3 consists of 16 residues. Germline CDR1 and CDR2: MDHEN and SYDVKM. With 2 bases removed from V and 1 base from J, the gap between germline ends came to 14 bases. The CDR3: CASSLPGGAGNTEAFF. As DNA, the CDR3 is TGTGCCAGCAGTTTACCGGGGGGCGCGGGGAACACTGAAGCTTTCTTT.

The chain links TRBV6-2 or TRBV6-3 to TRBJ1-1; D possibly corresponds to TRBD1 (6 bases). The CDR3 sequence is 13 residues long. CDR1 is MNHEY, CDR2 SVGEGT, per germline. The V end lost 2 bases, the J end lost 8 bases, and 12 bases lay between the germline ends. CDR3 loop: CASSYPRGSEAFF. DNA of the CDR3: TGTGCCAGCAGTTACCCCAGGGGCTCAGAAGCTTTCTTT.